This T cell receptor beta chain was documented in a study of response to subunit inactivated influenza vaccine. The CDR3 extends over 14 amino acids. Per the germline V gene, CDR1 is SQVTM and CDR2 is ANQGSEA. V was cut by 4 bases and J by 4 bases, with 17 bases left in between. Each CDR3 protein gets one entry after TCRdb re-called the RT-PCR reads with MiXCR. The sample lists roughly 760,000 distinct CDR3 sequences; 21% were seen once. This clonotype was seen many times. This specimen was PBMCs from blood, taken approximately 5 days after vaccination. V usage is TRBV29-1 and J usage is TRBJ2-7; no firm D call. The clonotype was recovered from a man aged 45-65 years who received an inactivated influenza vaccine. The CDR3 bases are TGCAGCGTTGGGCTAGTCCTCCCCCCATACGAGCAGTACTTC. Its translation: CSVGLVLPPYEQYF.